This is a list of T cell receptor beta chains from one sample in a study of blood T cell repertoires in COVID-19. Only in-frame clones appear in the TCRdb table, and some are missing; sequencing was by immunoSEQ multiplex PCR. The table has 150,000 to 200,000 clones, roughly four fifths seen once. Material for sequencing was peripheral blood. The receptor set was obtained from a human donor in a cohort sampled during active COVID-19. The CDR3 runs from the conserved cysteine through the conserved F or W. A D gene is named only where the DNA matches it firmly. Some rows mark clone size as missing; the rest say once, few, many or name a class of expanded clone.

J gene: TRBJ2-2
D gene: -
clone size: -
V gene: TRBV29-1
CDR3 DNA: TGCAGCGTCCGGGGTATCGCGAACACCGGGGAGCTGTTTTTT
CDR3 protein: CSVRGIANTGELFF

J gene: TRBJ2-1
D gene: TRBD2
clone size: -
V gene: TRBV5-8
CDR3 DNA: TGTGCCAGCAGCTTGGGGGGCGGGACTAGTTCCGATGAGCAGTTCTTC
CDR3 protein: CASSLGGGTSSDEQFF

J gene: TRBJ1-5
D gene: TRBD1
clone size: -
V gene: TRBV24-1
CDR3 DNA: TGTGCCACCAGTGATTTTCGAGACAGGGGGATGGAGTTGCAGCCCCAGCATTTT
CDR3 protein: CATSDFRDRGMELQPQHF

J gene: TRBJ2-1
D gene: -
clone size: -
V gene: TRBV9
CDR3 DNA: TGTGCCAGCAGCGCGGGACTTTTCAATGAGCAGTTCTTC
CDR3 protein: CASSAGLFNEQFF

J gene: TRBJ2-5
D gene: -
clone size: -
V gene: TRBV3-1/TRBV3-2
CDR3 DNA: TGTGCCAGCAGCCGGGACTTCCAAGAGACCCAGTACTTC
CDR3 protein: CASSRDFQETQYF

J gene: TRBJ1-1
D gene: TRBD1
clone size: -
V gene: TRBV29-1
CDR3 DNA: TGCAGCGTTGATCCCGAGACAGGGATGAACACTGAAGCTTTCTTT
CDR3 protein: CSVDPETGMNTEAFF

J gene: TRBJ1-1
D gene: -
clone size: -
V gene: TRBV19
CDR3 DNA: TGTGCCAGTAGCCCAATTCTACAGGAATTCTACACTGAAGCTTTCTTT
CDR3 protein: CASSPILQEFYTEAFF

J gene: TRBJ2-3
D gene: TRBD2
clone size: -
V gene: TRBV6-4
CDR3 DNA: TGTGCCAGGCGGGGGGGGGCGCAGGATACGCAGTATTTT
CDR3 protein: CARRGGAQDTQYF

J gene: TRBJ2-1
D gene: TRBD2
clone size: once
V gene: TRBV7-3
CDR3 DNA: TGTGCCAGCAGCTTAAAACGGGAGGGCCTTTATGAGCAGTTCTTC
CDR3 protein: CASSLKREGLYEQFF

J gene: TRBJ2-1
D gene: -
clone size: few
V gene: TRBV10-3
CDR3 DNA: TGTGCCATCAGTAGCCTAGCGTTGAATGAGCAGTTCTTC
CDR3 protein: CAISSLALNEQFF

J gene: TRBJ1-5
D gene: TRBD1
clone size: -
V gene: TRBV24-1
CDR3 DNA: TGTGCCACCAGTGATACAGGGGGCGGCAATCAGCCCCAGCATTTT
CDR3 protein: CATSDTGGGNQPQHF

J gene: TRBJ1-1
D gene: -
clone size: few
V gene: TRBV12-1
CDR3 DNA: TGTGCCAGCAGCCTCCGACAGGGTCGGACTGAAGCTTTCTTT
CDR3 protein: CASSLRQGRTEAFF

J gene: TRBJ1-1
D gene: -
clone size: -
V gene: TRBV7-2
CDR3 DNA: TGTGCCAGCAGCTTAATAGTCGACACTGAAGCTTTCTTT
CDR3 protein: CASSLIVDTEAFF

J gene: TRBJ2-7
D gene: TRBD2
clone size: -
V gene: TRBV6-6
CDR3 DNA: TGTGCCAGCAGTCGACGGACTAGCGGGAGTCTCTACGAGCAGTACTTC
CDR3 protein: CASSRRTSGSLYEQYF

J gene: TRBJ1-2
D gene: TRBD1
clone size: -
V gene: TRBV4-3
CDR3 DNA: TGCGCCAGCAGCCAAGGCGCATACGGACAGGGCTATGGCTACACCTTC
CDR3 protein: CASSQGAYGQGYGYTF

J gene: TRBJ1-1
D gene: -
clone size: -
V gene: TRBV2
CDR3 DNA: TGTGCCAGCAGTTCAAACACTGAAGCTTTCTTT
CDR3 protein: CASSSNTEAFF

J gene: TRBJ2-6
D gene: -
clone size: -
V gene: TRBV21-1
CDR3 DNA: TGTGCCAGCAGCGACAGCTCTGGGGCCAACGTCCTGACTTTC
CDR3 protein: CASSDSSGANVLTF

J gene: TRBJ2-5
D gene: -
clone size: -
V gene: TRBV11-3
CDR3 DNA: TGTGCCAGCAGCTTGGGTGGGGGGGAGACCCAGTACTTC
CDR3 protein: CASSLGGGETQYF

J gene: TRBJ2-7
D gene: -
clone size: -
V gene: TRBV23-1
CDR3 DNA: TGCGCCAGCAGTCAATCCCTGGACAGCGGCACCTACGAGCAGTACTTC
CDR3 protein: CASSQSLDSGTYEQYF

J gene: TRBJ2-5
D gene: TRBD2
clone size: once
V gene: TRBV24-1
CDR3 DNA: TGTGCCACCAGTGAGTTAACTAGCGGTAAAGAGACCCAGTACTTC
CDR3 protein: CATSELTSGKETQYF

J gene: TRBJ2-5
D gene: -
clone size: -
V gene: TRBV7-9
CDR3 DNA: TGTGCCAGCAGCTACATACTAGGGACCCAGTACTTC
CDR3 protein: CASSYILGTQYF

J gene: TRBJ2-7
D gene: TRBD1
clone size: few
V gene: TRBV3-1/TRBV3-2
CDR3 DNA: TGTGCCAGCAGCCAGTGGGACAGGGGGTACGAGCAGTACTTC
CDR3 protein: CASSQWDRGYEQYF

J gene: TRBJ2-3
D gene: -
clone size: -
V gene: TRBV4-3
CDR3 DNA: TGCGCCAGCTCTTCGACAGCTCTCACAGATACGCAGTATTTT
CDR3 protein: CASSSTALTDTQYF

J gene: TRBJ2-2
D gene: -
clone size: once
V gene: TRBV18
CDR3 DNA: TGTGCCAGCTCACCATCGAGGAACACCGGGGAGCTGTTTTTT
CDR3 protein: CASSPSRNTGELFF

J gene: TRBJ1-2
D gene: -
clone size: once
V gene: TRBV4-3
CDR3 DNA: TGCGCCAGCAGCCAAGCTGCCGACAGTTTCGGCTATGGCTACACCTTC
CDR3 protein: CASSQAADSFGYGYTF

J gene: TRBJ2-2
D gene: TRBD2
clone size: -
V gene: TRBV2
CDR3 DNA: TGTGCCAGCAGTGGAACGGGGGGAGTCTCCGGGGAGCTGTTTTTT
CDR3 protein: CASSGTGGVSGELFF

J gene: TRBJ2-6
D gene: -
clone size: once
V gene: TRBV15
CDR3 DNA: TGTGCCACCAGCAGAGTCAGGGGCTCTGGGGCCAACGTCCTGACTTTC
CDR3 protein: CATSRVRGSGANVLTF

J gene: TRBJ1-5
D gene: TRBD1
clone size: -
V gene: TRBV27
CDR3 DNA: TGTGCCAGCAGTTCAGGGACAGGGGGGGTTCAGCCCCAGCATTTT
CDR3 protein: CASSSGTGGVQPQHF

J gene: TRBJ2-7
D gene: -
clone size: -
V gene: TRBV11-3
CDR3 DNA: TGTGCCAGCAGCCGAGGGGACAAGGGGACCGACGAGCAGTACTTC
CDR3 protein: CASSRGDKGTDEQYF

J gene: TRBJ2-3
D gene: TRBD1
clone size: -
V gene: TRBV11-2
CDR3 DNA: TGTGCCAGCAGTCGGGACAGGGGAACAGATACGCAGTATTTT
CDR3 protein: CASSRDRGTDTQYF

J gene: TRBJ2-5
D gene: TRBD1
clone size: once
V gene: TRBV19
CDR3 DNA: TGTGCCAGTAGTATCCTGACAGGGGGCCAAGAGACCCAGTACTTC
CDR3 protein: CASSILTGGQETQYF

J gene: TRBJ2-2
D gene: TRBD1
clone size: -
V gene: TRBV28
CDR3 DNA: TGTGCCAGCAGTGGATCCCTAGGGACAGGGAATGCCGGGGAGCTGTTTTTT
CDR3 protein: CASSGSLGTGNAGELFF

J gene: TRBJ2-7
D gene: TRBD2
clone size: once
V gene: TRBV11-2
CDR3 DNA: TGTGCCAGCAGCTTGGGAGGGTACGGGGGGGCCCATTACGAGCAGTACTTC
CDR3 protein: CASSLGGYGGAHYEQYF

J gene: TRBJ2-3
D gene: TRBD1
clone size: -
V gene: TRBV6-5
CDR3 DNA: TGTGCCAGCAGCAAGGGGACACCACAGGGGGATACGCAGTATTTT
CDR3 protein: CASSKGTPQGDTQYF

J gene: TRBJ2-1
D gene: TRBD1
clone size: -
V gene: TRBV10-1
CDR3 DNA: TGCGCCAGCAGGGGACAGGGAGAAAATGAGCAGTTCTTC
CDR3 protein: CASRGQGENEQFF

J gene: TRBJ2-3
D gene: TRBD2
clone size: -
V gene: TRBV10-2
CDR3 DNA: TGCGACAGTGGTCCAAAAGAAAAGGGGAGTAGCGGGATGGCAGATACGCAGTATTTT
CDR3 protein: CDSGPKEKGSSGMADTQYF

J gene: TRBJ1-2
D gene: -
clone size: -
V gene: TRBV6-5
CDR3 DNA: TGTGCCAGCAGTTCAGGGTGGGACTATGGCTACACCTTC
CDR3 protein: CASSSGWDYGYTF

J gene: TRBJ2-5
D gene: TRBD2
clone size: -
V gene: TRBV9
CDR3 DNA: TGTGCCAGCAGCCTTACCCTGCGGGGGGCCAGAGAGACCCAGTACTTC
CDR3 protein: CASSLTLRGARETQYF

J gene: TRBJ1-2
D gene: -
clone size: -
V gene: TRBV6-5
CDR3 DNA: TGTGCCAGCAGTACACAACAGAATAACTATGGCTACACCTTC
CDR3 protein: CASSTQQNNYGYTF

J gene: TRBJ1-5
D gene: TRBD1
clone size: few
V gene: TRBV5-4
CDR3 DNA: TGTGCCAGCAGCCTGGACAGGGGTCAGCCCCAGCATTTT
CDR3 protein: CASSLDRGQPQHF

J gene: TRBJ1-3
D gene: -
clone size: -
V gene: TRBV10-2
CDR3 DNA: TGCGCCAGCGGATTCGCAGGGGCCCCGGGAAACACCATATATTTT
CDR3 protein: CASGFAGAPGNTIYF

J gene: TRBJ2-2
D gene: -
clone size: -
V gene: TRBV28
CDR3 DNA: TGTGCCAGCAGTTTACTTAGCCCGAACACCGGGGAGCTGTTTTTT
CDR3 protein: CASSLLSPNTGELFF

J gene: TRBJ2-7
D gene: -
clone size: -
V gene: TRBV7-2
CDR3 DNA: TGTGCCAGCAGCTTTGGGCACCTGGCCTACGAGCAGTACTTC
CDR3 protein: CASSFGHLAYEQYF

J gene: TRBJ2-3
D gene: TRBD2
clone size: -
V gene: TRBV7-9
CDR3 DNA: TGTGCCAGCAGCCTTACTAGCGGGAGGGGAGATACGCAGTATTTT
CDR3 protein: CASSLTSGRGDTQYF

J gene: TRBJ1-2
D gene: -
clone size: -
V gene: TRBV5-1
CDR3 DNA: TGCGCCAGCAGCGCCCCGGGCAGGGAATCTAATGGCTACACCTTC
CDR3 protein: CASSAPGRESNGYTF

J gene: TRBJ2-1
D gene: -
clone size: -
V gene: TRBV6-1
CDR3 DNA: TGTGCCAGCAGTGAATCCCTCGGAGGGAGCGAGCAGTTCTTC
CDR3 protein: CASSESLGGSEQFF

J gene: TRBJ2-3
D gene: TRBD2
clone size: -
V gene: TRBV24-1
CDR3 DNA: TGTGCCACCAGTGATGGACTAGCGGGGGGTTCGGATACGCAGTATTTT
CDR3 protein: CATSDGLAGGSDTQYF

J gene: TRBJ2-1
D gene: -
clone size: -
V gene: TRBV21-1
CDR3 DNA: TGTGCCGCCTCGGAGGGGGCGTCTTACAATGAGCAGTTCTTC
CDR3 protein: CAASEGASYNEQFF